The clone carrying this T cell receptor (beta chain) showed up just a few times. Investigators reverse transcribed all isolated RNA, so they sequenced expressed TCRB transcripts. Sequencing used immunoSEQ multiplex PCR; TCRdb keeps in-frame clones, though not all of them. The table lists about 340,000 clones, less than 9.5% of them singletons. These data come from a study of beta chain features in type 1 diabetes. The CDR3 sequence is 15 residues long. Germline assignment: CDR1 MNHEY and CDR2 SVGAGI. V was cut by 7 bases and J by 1 base, with 15 bases left in between. The genes are TRBV6-5 and TRBJ2-3; perhaps D is TRBD1 or TRBD2 (5 bases each). This clonotype originated in a woman younger than 35 in good health. Input material: central memory CD4+ T cells from blood. CDR3 in amino acids: CASKRPGTGTDTQYF. The DNA for the CDR3 is TGTGCCAGCAAGAGACCCGGGACCGGCACAGATACGCAGTATTTT.